This entry lists 30 T cell receptor beta chains sequenced from one sample in a study of early T cells in non-severe SARS-CoV-2 infection. One entry per CDR3 protein results from TCRdb running MiXCR on the 5' RACE reads. The table has about 59,000 distinct CDR3 sequences, roughly an eighth seen once; the top ten hold around 1.4%. Sequencing was performed on whole blood. The receptors derive from an adult who was a healthcare worker with PCR-confirmed SARS-CoV-2 infection or an uninfected control (not recorded which).

CDR3 DNA: TGCAGTGCTAGAGGGCAGGGGTACGACGAGCAGTACTTC. This codes for CSARGQGYDEQYF. The rearrangement joins TRBV20-1 to TRBJ2-7; a possible D gene is TRBD1 (6 bases). Germline values: CDR1 DFQATT, CDR2 SNEGSKA (reference sequence). The CDR3 is 13 amino acids. Trimming left V 1 base short and J 5 bases short, with 12 bases between.

The chain links TRBV27 to TRBJ2-1, with unresolved D. The V gene's germline CDR1 is MNHEY and CDR2 SMNVEV (reference sequence). CDR3 size: 14 residues. Trimming removed 6 bases at V and 1 base at J, with 10 bases between. The CDR3 DNA reads TGTGCCAGCAGCCCGGATATTTCCTACAATGAGCAGTTCTTC. This translates into CASSPDISYNEQFF.

The chain joins TRBV7-6 to TRBJ1-5; 10 nucleotides line up with TRBD1. This CDR3 is 18 amino acids long. Per germline, CDR1 SGHVS and CDR2 FNYEAQ. Trimming removed 1 base from V and 1 base from J; junction bases left unmatched: 7. The chain's CDR3 is CASSLGTGGRFSNQPQHF. In DNA form, the CDR3 reads TGTGCCAGCAGCTTAGGGACAGGGGGACGATTCAGCAATCAGCCCCAGCATTTT.

The chain uses TRBV20-1 and TRBJ2-3; 10 bases agree with TRBD2. The CDR3 totals 15 residues. V shed 6 bases, J shed 7 bases, and the junction held 13 bases outside the gene matches. Germline V lookup: CDR1 DFQATT, CDR2 SNEGSKA (reference sequence). CDR3 DNA sequence: TGCAGTGCCGAGGCCCTAGCGGGGGATTTACATACGCAGTATTTT. As protein: CSAEALAGDLHTQYF.

This clonotype was detected a few times. The J gene is TRBJ2-2, the V gene TRBV11-3; no definite D call. The CDR3 has 13 residues. Between the trimmed V and J ends, which lost 3 bases and 5 bases, there was a span of 7 bases. The germline gives CDR1 SGHNT, CDR2 YENEEA. CDR3 sequence: CASSLVRTGELFF. The CDR3, as DNA: TGTGCCAGCAGCTTGGTGAGGACCGGGGAGCTGTTTTTT.

This clonotype has ten or more counts. The chain combines TRBV25-1 with TRBJ2-1, with a weak D call TRBD2 (6 bases). V shed 2 bases and J shed 6 bases, with 20 bases lying between them. The CDR3 sequence is 17 residues long. Germline V lookup: CDR1 MGHDK, CDR2 SYGVNS. The CDR3, as DNA: TGTGCCAGCAGTGAAATTATGGGAGGCGGGGCCCGCAATGAGCAGTTCTTC. It yields the protein CASSEIMGGGARNEQFF.

The sample holds many counts of this clonotype. This sequence joins TRBV6-2 or TRBV6-3 and TRBJ2-4; TRBD2 might be the D (6 bases). This CDR3 has 14 residues. Trimming cost V 0 bases and J 7 bases, with 10 bases left between them. Germline values: CDR1 MNHEY, CDR2 SVGEGT. CDR3 bases: TGTGCCAGCAGTTACTCTAGCGGCCAGAACATTCAGTACTTC. This translates into CASSYSSGQNIQYF.

The chain couples TRBV7-9 to TRBJ1-4, with D hard to call. The germline V gene has CDR1 SEHNR and CDR2 FQNEAQ (reference sequence). Trimming stripped 7 bases from V and 7 bases from J, with 7 bases between. The CDR3 has 11 amino acids. The CDR3 loop is CASTSSEKLFF. In DNA, the CDR3 is TGTGCCAGCACATCCTCTGAAAAACTGTTTTTT.

This clonotype was seen ten or more times. V and J are TRBV12-3 or TRBV12-4 and TRBJ2-1; 12 bases are a match to TRBD2. After removal of 7 bases from V and 5 bases from J, the junction contained 9 bases not matched to a gene. The CDR3 extends over 16 amino acids. CDR3 protein: CASNYKLAGGNNEQFF. CDR3 DNA sequence: TGTGCCAGCAACTATAAACTAGCGGGGGGCAACAATGAGCAGTTCTTC.

This clonotype came up a few times. The chain couples TRBV21-1 to TRBJ1-4; the table's D call, TRBD1, was not checked against the DNA. TRBV21-1 is flagged as a pseudogene. The CDR3 totals 15 residues. The CDR3 nucleotides are TGTGCCAGCAGCACCCCCGGGACAACTAATGAAAAACTGTTTTTT. Its translation: CASSTPGTTNEKLFF.

V usage is TRBV29-1 and J usage is TRBJ2-5; tentatively, D is TRBD1 or TRBD2 (5 bases each). Trimming removed 3 bases at V and 5 bases at J, with 16 bases between. The germline V gene has CDR1 SQVTM and CDR2 ANQGSEA. The CDR3 contains 14 residues. CDR3 region: CSVELTPRGETQYF. As DNA, the CDR3 is TGCAGCGTTGAGCTTACGCCTCGGGGCGAGACCCAGTACTTC. Using reference TRBV29-1 and TRBJ2-5 for the parts outside the CDR3, the full variable domain is SAVISQKPSRDICQRGTSLTIQCQVDSQVTMMFWYRQQPGQSLTLIATANQGSEATYESGFVIDKFPISRPNLTFSTLTVSNMSPEDSSIYLCSVELTPRGETQYFGPGTRLLVL.

This clonotype occurred a few times. The CDR3 nucleotides are TGTGCCAGCAGCCTAGAGACAGGGGGCCAGCCCAATGAGCAGTTCTTC. Its translation: CASSLETGGQPNEQFF. The chain employs TRBV12-3 or TRBV12-4 and TRBJ2-1; 10 nucleotides agree with TRBD1. CDR3 length equals 16 residues. V shed 6 bases, J shed 6 bases, and the junction held 11 bases outside the gene matches.

The chain carries TRBV12-3 or TRBV12-4 and TRBJ2-7, with unresolved D. The CDR3 is 14 residues long. With 7 bases removed from V and 1 base from J, the gap between germline ends came to 14 bases. The CDR3 sequence is CASKASGESYEQYF. As DNA, the CDR3 is TGTGCCAGCAAAGCATCTGGTGAGTCCTACGAGCAGTACTTC.

This clonotype has at least ten counts. The DNA of the CDR3 is TGTGCCAGCAGCTTGGTAGCGGGGGATGACAATGAGCAGTTCTTC. Residues: CASSLVAGDDNEQFF. This rearrangement joins TRBV7-8 to TRBJ2-1, with 9 bases aligning to TRBD2. From germline, CDR1 is SGHVS and CDR2 FQNEAQ. CDR3 length: 15 amino acids. Unmatched junction bases numbered 5, after V lost 3 bases and J lost 5 bases.

This chain links TRBV7-2 with TRBJ2-7, with D possibly TRBD2 on 5 matching bases. Germline values: CDR1 SGHTA, CDR2 FQGNSA. Trimming pared 4 bases from V and 1 base from J, leaving 11 bases between. CDR3 length: 14 amino acids. This CDR3 is CASSSQTGSYEQYF. In DNA, the CDR3 is TGTGCCAGCAGCTCGCAGACGGGATCCTACGAGCAGTACTTC.

This clonotype was counted ten times or more. V and J are TRBV14 and TRBJ2-3; D is undetermined. This CDR3 is 14 amino acids long. CDR1 and CDR2 (germline): SGHDN, FVKESK. Trimming removed 0 bases at V and 4 bases at J, with 8 bases between. The CDR3 spells CASSQDDGPDTQYF. The CDR3 nucleotides are TGTGCCAGCAGCCAAGATGATGGGCCAGATACGCAGTATTTT.

The chain carries TRBV30 and TRBJ2-5, with D possibly being TRBD2 (6 bases). V was cut by 1 base and J by 3 bases, with 18 bases left in between. This CDR3 has 16 amino acids. Per germline, CDR1 GTSNPN and CDR2 SVGIG (reference sequence). CDR3 sequence (DNA): TGTGCCTGGAGTGACCCAACCCTAGCGCGCGAAGAGACCCAGTACTTC. It is translated as CAWSDPTLAREETQYF.

This clonotype has a handful of counts. The chain recombines TRBV11-2 with TRBJ2-1, with TRBD2 matching 8 bases. J was trimmed by 6 bases and V by 5 bases; bases with no gene match: 9. Germline assignment: CDR1 SGHAT and CDR2 FQNNGV. This CDR3 contains 15 residues. The CDR3 DNA reads as TGTGCCAGCAGCCCCGGGGGGGCCGGGCTCAATGAGCAGTTCTTC. Translation gives CASSPGGAGLNEQFF.

There are a few counts of this clonotype. The genes are TRBV5-6 and TRBJ2-2; D possibly corresponds to TRBD2 (5 bases). CDR1 SGHDT and CDR2 YYEEEE come from the germline V gene. The length of the CDR3 is 13 residues. V was clipped by 9 bases and J by 6 bases, with 15 bases between them. CDR3 nucleotide sequence: TGTGCCACATCCGGGGAATCGTCCGGGGAGCTGTTTTTT. Translating it yields CATSGESSGELFF.

The chain has TRBV4-1 and TRBJ1-1; no clear D. V gave up 1 base and J gave up 1 base, with 16 bases separating them. CDR1 and CDR2 (germline): MGHRA, YSYEKL. The CDR3 contains 17 residues. The CDR3 nucleotides read TGCGCCAGCAGCCAAGGCCCGACGGACGGACGGAACACTGAAGCTTTCTTT. Translation gives CASSQGPTDGRNTEAFF.

The chain employs TRBV5-4 and TRBJ2-7, with D tentatively TRBD1 (5 bases). Deletions cut 1 base from V and 2 bases from J, with 10 bases between. The CDR3 spans 14 residues. Germline V gene data show CDR1 as SGHNT and CDR2 as YYREEE (reference sequence). The CDR3 here is CASSLRQPPYEQYF. The CDR3 DNA reads TGTGCCAGCAGCTTGAGACAGCCCCCCTACGAGCAGTACTTC.

The chain is built from TRBV6-5 and TRBJ1-2; D is uncertain. V shed 0 bases and J shed 4 bases, with 15 bases lying between them. Germline CDR1 reads MNHEY; CDR2 reads SVGAGI. The CDR3 runs 16 residues. The CDR3 DNA is TGTGCCAGCAGTTACTCTGATCCAGAAGCGGCCTATGGCTACACCTTC. Translated: CASSYSDPEAAYGYTF.

Many counts were recorded for this clonotype. DNA of the CDR3: TGTGCCAGCAGGACTATGAACACTGAAGCTTTCTTT. This gives the protein CASRTMNTEAFF. The chain joins TRBV12-3 or TRBV12-4 to TRBJ1-1, with D unclear. The length of the CDR3 is 12 residues. Between the trimmed V and J ends, which lost 6 bases and 0 bases, there was a span of 5 bases.

This clonotype showed up just a few times. This chain joins TRBV5-4 and TRBJ1-1, with no clear D. Germline values: CDR1 SGHNT, CDR2 YYREEE (reference sequence). With 3 bases removed from V and 2 bases from J, the gap between germline ends came to 14 bases. This CDR3 has 15 amino acids. The CDR3 region is CASSSIGRLNTEAFF. The CDR3 region has the DNA TGTGCCAGCAGCTCCATCGGACGTCTTAACACTGAAGCTTTCTTT.

This clonotype has ten or more counts. The rearrangement uses TRBV12-3 or TRBV12-4 and TRBJ1-1, with D perhaps TRBD1 (6 bases). This CDR3 comprises 14 residues. V lost 3 bases, J lost 1 base, and 9 bases lay in between. The CDR3 DNA is TGTGCCAGCAGTTTGAGGGGGAGGAACACTGAAGCTTTCTTT. Translating gives CASSLRGRNTEAFF.

This clonotype was detected ten times or more. This chain uses TRBV7-8 with TRBJ2-7; D is possibly TRBD1 (7 bases). The CDR3 spans 14 residues. Deletions cut 8 bases from V and 6 bases from J, with 20 bases between. Germline V gene sequence: CDR1 SGHVS, CDR2 FQNEAQ. CDR3 sequence reads: CASGGRDRFREQYF. The CDR3 DNA follows: TGTGCCAGCGGGGGGCGGGACAGATTTCGCGAGCAGTACTTC.

This clonotype was counted between two and nine times. The chain is built from TRBV5-6 and TRBJ1-3; D is undetermined. The CDR3 is 14 residues long. Trimming shortened V by 1 base and J by 0 bases, and 5 bases separated the two germline ends. Germline CDR1 is SGHDT and CDR2 is YYEEEE. CDR3 bases: TGTGCCAGCAGCTTGAGGACCTCTGGAAACACCATATATTTT. This gives the protein CASSLRTSGNTIYF.

This clonotype was counted ten times or more. The V call is TRBV7-6, the J call TRBJ2-3; possible D gene TRBD1, 5 bases. The CDR3 spans 14 residues. Deletions cut 0 bases from V and 10 bases from J, with 14 bases between. CDR1 and CDR2 from the germline V gene are SGHVS and FNYEAQ. The CDR3 region has the DNA TGTGCCAGCAGCTTAGCGGACACGGAAAGGGCGCAGTATTTT. Residues: CASSLADTERAQYF.

This clonotype occurred many times. V usage is TRBV29-1 and J usage is TRBJ2-3, with 10 nucleotides matching TRBD2. The CDR3 length is 15 residues. Looked up from germline, CDR1 is SQVTM and CDR2 is ANQGSEA. V was pared by 4 bases and J by 2 bases, with 6 bases of the junction left unmatched. CDR3 in amino acids: CSVAVAGGITDTQYF. The CDR3 coding sequence is TGCAGCGTTGCAGTAGCGGGGGGAATCACAGATACGCAGTATTTT.

The V gene is TRBV5-5, the J gene TRBJ2-1, with TRBD1 matching 10 bases. The CDR3 loop spans 16 amino acids. The junction had 4 bases not matched to a gene; V was cut back by 0 bases and J by 4 bases. Germline V gene sequence: CDR1 SGHKS, CDR2 YYEKEE (reference sequence). CDR3 DNA sequence: TGTGCCAGCAGCTTGGGACAGGGGGCGTCTTACAATGAGCAGTTCTTC. Amino acids: CASSLGQGASYNEQFF.